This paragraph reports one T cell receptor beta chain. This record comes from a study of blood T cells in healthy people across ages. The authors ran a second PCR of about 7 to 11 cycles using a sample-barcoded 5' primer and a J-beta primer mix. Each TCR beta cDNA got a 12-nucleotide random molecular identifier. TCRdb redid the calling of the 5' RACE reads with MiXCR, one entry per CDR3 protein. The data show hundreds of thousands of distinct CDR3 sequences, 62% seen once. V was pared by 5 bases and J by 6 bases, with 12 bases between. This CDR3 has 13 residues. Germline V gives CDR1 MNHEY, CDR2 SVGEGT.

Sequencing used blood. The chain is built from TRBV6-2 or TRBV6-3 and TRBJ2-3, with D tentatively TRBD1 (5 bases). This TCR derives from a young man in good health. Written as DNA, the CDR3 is TGTGCCAGCAGTCGTCTACAGGCGGATACGCAGTATTTT. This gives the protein CASSRLQADTQYF.